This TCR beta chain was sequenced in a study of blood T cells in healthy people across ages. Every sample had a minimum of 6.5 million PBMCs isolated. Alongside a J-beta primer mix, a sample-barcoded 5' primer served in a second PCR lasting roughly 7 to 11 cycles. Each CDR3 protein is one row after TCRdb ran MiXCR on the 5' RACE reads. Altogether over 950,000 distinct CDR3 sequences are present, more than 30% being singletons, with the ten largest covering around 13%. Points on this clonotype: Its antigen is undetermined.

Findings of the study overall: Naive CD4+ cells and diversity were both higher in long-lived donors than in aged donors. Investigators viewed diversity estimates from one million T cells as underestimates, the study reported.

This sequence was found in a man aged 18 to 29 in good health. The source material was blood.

Here the CDR3 DNA reads TGTGCTAGTGGTTCCGGACTAGCGGGAAACAATGAGCAGTTCTTC. Its translation: CASGSGLAGNNEQFF. The V call is TRBV12-5, the J call TRBJ2-1; TRBD2 matches at 12 bases. Germline CDR1 is LGHNT and CDR2 is FRNRAP. V gave up 4 bases and J gave up 5 bases; unmatched junction bases: 3. The CDR3 sequence is 15 residues long.